This T cell receptor (beta chain) appears in the sequencing data of a study of a mutant IDH1 vaccine in newly diagnosed glioma. Unmatched junction bases numbered 8, after V lost 8 bases and J lost 4 bases. Per the germline V gene, CDR1 is WSHSY and CDR2 is SAAADI. This CDR3 has 15 residues. With respect to this clone: The target antigen is unknown.

The table came from immunoSEQ multiplex PCR; TCRdb's copy has only in-frame clones and leaves some out. The table lists fewer than 45,000 clones, 81% of them singletons, with around 4.5% in the top ten. Time point defined: week 35, safety follow-up. The investigators gave 300 ug of mutant IDH1 20-mer peptide in each vaccine dose, together with topical imiquimod. The sequence came from a middle-aged woman with glioma. Some clones in this sample may be carry-over from other donors' samples. The starting material was PBMCs, obtained from a glioma patient whose treatment included an IDH1 peptide vaccine. The rearrangement links TRBV10-2 to TRBJ2-1; TRBD2 matches 10 bases. The CDR3 sequence is CASSQRTSGYNEQFF. The CDR3 region has the DNA TGCGCCAGCTCCCAGCGGACTAGCGGATACAATGAGCAGTTCTTC.